The clone carrying this T cell receptor beta chain was counted between two and nine times. Its antigen remains unknown. The CDR3 has 12 residues. The germline V gene has CDR1 LGHNA and CDR2 YNFKEQ. With 0 bases removed from V and 4 bases from J, the gap between germline ends came to 1 base. The table came from immunoSEQ multiplex PCR; TCRdb's copy has only in-frame clones and leaves some out. The sample carries 20,000 to 25,000 clones, roughly 80% recorded once. The data are from a study of T cell responses to AZD1222 COVID-19 vaccine. About the research overall: Pooling of second doses given at about 4 or about 12 weeks was done.

Study results and caveats: Baseline testing showed seropositivity in only six AZD1222 recipients. Clonal diversity may have been underestimated in mostly white British donors. Repertoires were sampled only after the peak T cell response.

The source was peripheral blood, collected on day 0 of AZD1222 vaccination. The chain links TRBV4-2 to TRBJ1-5, with D unclear. This receptor was obtained from an adult in good health. The CDR3 sequence: CASSQENQPQHF. DNA for the CDR3: TGTGCCAGCAGCCAAGAAAATCAGCCCCAGCATTTT.